One and the same sample provided the 16 T cell receptor beta chains below, sequenced in a study of blood T cell repertoires in COVID-19. Sequencing was performed with immunoSEQ multiplex PCR; in TCRdb, only in-frame clones are kept and a portion is missing. Of 200,000 or so clones listed, approximately 88% are singletons. Sequencing used PBMCs or T cells enriched from blood (not recorded which). These receptors came from a woman in her 30s who had been exposed to COVID-19.

The V call is TRBV15, the J call TRBJ2-5, with D tentatively TRBD1 (6 bases). The germline V gene encodes CDR1 LNHNV and CDR2 YYDKDF (reference sequence). CDR3 length equals 13 residues. The V end lost 5 bases, the J end lost 1 base, and 8 bases lay between the germline ends. CDR3 loop: CATSQGTQETQYF. DNA of the CDR3: TGTGCCACCAGCCAGGGGACCCAAGAGACCCAGTACTTC.

The chain is built from TRBV19 and TRBJ2-2; the D gene is possibly TRBD1 (6 bases). Per the germline V gene, CDR1 is LNHDA and CDR2 is SQIVND (reference sequence). The CDR3 loop spans 16 amino acids. Trimming cost V 4 bases and J 6 bases, with 18 bases left between them. CDR3 protein: CASSNRLRQVAGELFF. The DNA for the CDR3 is TGTGCCAGTAGTAATCGGCTTAGACAGGTCGCCGGGGAGCTGTTTTTT.

The sample holds one count of this clone. This chain uses TRBV5-1 with TRBJ2-1; TRBD1 agrees at 7 bases. Germline loops: CDR1 SGHRS, CDR2 YFSETQ. After removal of 4 bases from V and 6 bases from J, the junction contained 10 bases not matched to a gene. CDR3 length equals 15 residues. The CDR3 DNA reads TGCGCCAGCAGCCTAGAACCGGGACAGAGCAATGAGCAGTTCTTC. This sequence encodes CASSLEPGQSNEQFF.

V usage is TRBV5-1 and J usage is TRBJ1-2; D gene unclear. The germline V and J ends were trimmed by 4 bases and 14 bases, with 12 bases remaining between them. CDR1 and CDR2 (germline): SGHRS, YFSETQ. This CDR3 region has 10 residues. The CDR3 spells CASSIEGVTF. Written as DNA, the CDR3 is TGCGCCAGCAGCATAGAGGGTGTGACCTTC.

The chain carries TRBV9 and TRBJ1-3, with a possible D match to TRBD1 (6 bases). This CDR3 contains 14 residues. Trimming removed 5 bases from V and 2 bases from J, with 11 bases in between. Looked up from germline, CDR1 is SGDLS and CDR2 is YYNGEE. This chain's CDR3 is CASSRTGPGNTIYF. The CDR3, as DNA: TGTGCCAGCAGTCGTACAGGGCCTGGAAACACCATATATTTT.

As regards this clone: The sample holds other DNA sequences that translate to the same CDR3. The V and J genes are TRBV3-1 (or the pseudogene TRBV3-2) and TRBJ2-5, with 7 bases that match TRBD1. The CDR3 is 12 residues long. Germline trimming cut 3 bases from V and 5 bases from J; bases unmatched to any gene: 0. Looked up from germline, CDR1 is LGHDT and CDR2 is YNNKEL (reference sequence). DNA of the CDR3: TGTGCCAGCAGCCACAGGGGGGAGACCCAGTACTTC. Its protein product is CASSHRGETQYF.

The CDR3 DNA reads as TGTGCCAGCACCGAGAGCAAGAGCTCCTACAATGAGCAGTTCTTC. As protein: CASTESKSSYNEQFF. The chain joins TRBV2 to TRBJ2-1; D unclear. Per the germline V gene, CDR1 is SNHLY and CDR2 is FYNNEI. Trimming pared 7 bases from V and 0 bases from J, leaving 13 bases between. The length of the CDR3 is 15 residues.

The genes are TRBV30 and TRBJ2-1, with D possibly matching TRBD1 (6 bases). The germline V gene has CDR1 GTSNPN and CDR2 SVGIG (reference sequence). The CDR3 length is 14 residues. The V end was cut by 4 bases, the J end by 8 bases, with 18 bases between. The CDR3 here is CAWNSNREEDEQFF. The CDR3 DNA reads as TGTGCCTGGAATTCTAACAGGGAAGAGGATGAGCAGTTCTTC.

The chain has TRBV29-1 and TRBJ1-2; TRBD1 matches 7 bases. The CDR3 covers 15 residues. V gave up 5 bases and J gave up 4 bases; unmatched junction bases: 13. Germline values: CDR1 SQVTM, CDR2 ANQGSEA. CDR3 residues: CSVPGTGQRSYGYTF. As DNA, the CDR3 is TGCAGCGTTCCTGGAACGGGACAGCGAAGCTATGGCTACACCTTC. Full variable domain (outside the CDR3, taken from reference TRBV29-1 and TRBJ1-2): SAVISQKPSRDICQRGTSLTIQCQVDSQVTMMFWYRQQPGQSLTLIATANQGSEATYESGFVIDKFPISRPNLTFSTLTVSNMSPEDSSIYLCSVPGTGQRSYGYTFGSGTRLTVV.

The chain recombines TRBV12-5 with TRBJ1-1; D gene uncertain. Germline V gives CDR1 LGHNT, CDR2 FRNRAP. V was trimmed by 5 bases and J by 4 bases, leaving 11 bases between them. The CDR3 loop spans 13 amino acids. The CDR3 region is CASGTGALTEAFF. The CDR3 DNA follows: TGTGCTAGTGGTACGGGTGCCCTCACTGAAGCTTTCTTT.

V gene TRBV19 combines with J gene TRBJ2-7, with 7 bases lining up with TRBD1. The ends lost 9 bases at V and 4 bases at J; junction bases unmatched: 9. Germline values: CDR1 LNHDA, CDR2 SQIVND (reference sequence). The CDR3 loop spans 13 amino acids. The CDR3 here is CASGHGTAYEQYF. The CDR3, as DNA: TGTGCCAGCGGGCATGGGACAGCTTACGAGCAGTACTTC. Looking up the rest from reference TRBV19 and TRBJ2-7 gives the full variable domain: DGGITQSPKYLFRKEGQNVTLSCEQNLNHDAMYWYRQDPGQGLRLIYYSQIVNDFQKGDIAEGYSVSREKKESFPLTVTSAQKNPTAFYLCASGHGTAYEQYFGPGTRLTVT.

The J gene is TRBJ2-3, the V gene TRBV11-1, with 12 bases lining up with TRBD2. CDR3 length: 16 amino acids. V lost 4 bases, J lost 5 bases, and 7 bases stayed unmatched. CDR1 and CDR2 (germline): SGHAT, FQDESV (reference sequence). CDR3 protein: CASSSRLAGAVDTQYF. DNA of the CDR3: TGTGCCAGCAGCTCAAGACTAGCGGGAGCGGTAGATACGCAGTATTTT.

The chain employs TRBV3-1 (or the pseudogene TRBV3-2) and TRBJ1-6; D call uncertain. The CDR3 length is 14 residues. Trimming stripped 4 bases from V and 11 bases from J, with 15 bases between. Germline CDR1 LGHDT, CDR2 YNNKEL (reference sequence). CDR3 sequence (DNA): TGTGCCAGCAGCCGACCGGGGTTCAGTCCACCCCTCCACTTT. Amino acid sequence: CASSRPGFSPPLHF.

The V call is TRBV7-9, the J call TRBJ2-5, with a tentative D call TRBD1 (6 bases). Germline-derived CDR1 and CDR2 are SEHNR and FQNEAQ (reference sequence). The CDR3 spans 16 residues. Trimming shortened V by 3 bases and J by 1 base, and 15 bases separated the two germline ends. The CDR3 is CASSFPLTGFQETQYF. The CDR3 region has the DNA TGTGCCAGCAGCTTTCCCCTAACAGGGTTCCAAGAGACCCAGTACTTC. The variable domain in full, with the rest retrieved from reference TRBV7-9 and TRBJ2-5, is DTGVSQNPRHKITKRGQNVTFRCDPISEHNRLYWYRQTLGQGPEFLTYFQNEAQLEKSRLLSDRFSAERPKGSFSTLEIQRTEQGDSAMYLCASSFPLTGFQETQYFGPGTRLLVL.

The chain couples TRBV27 to TRBJ1-2, with 8 bases lining up with TRBD1. The trim removed 7 bases at V and 5 bases at J, leaving 12 bases unmatched. The CDR3 runs 15 residues. The germline gives CDR1 MNHEY, CDR2 SMNVEV (reference sequence). CDR3 amino acids: CASTPTGGRRYGYTF. DNA of the CDR3: TGTGCCAGCACCCCTACAGGGGGGCGACGGTATGGCTACACCTTC.

This chain links TRBV4-1 with TRBJ2-3; D unresolved. The germline V gene encodes CDR1 MGHRA and CDR2 YSYEKL. V lost 0 bases and J 1 base, leaving 8 bases between the germline ends. The CDR3 runs to 15 residues. The CDR3 protein is CASSQDEYRTDTQYF. CDR3 nucleotides: TGCGCCAGCAGCCAAGATGAGTATCGCACAGATACGCAGTATTTT.